These 26 T cell receptor beta chains originate from one sample sequenced in a study of PD-1 blockade in classical Hodgkin lymphoma. TCRdb's table, derived via immunoSEQ multiplex PCR, lists solely in-frame clones and lacks some. The profile covers 30,000 to 35,000 clones, with 94% appearing a single time and about 2.5% taken by the ten largest. Documented time point: newly diagnosed, previously untreated cHL patient sample. Sequenced sample: peripheral blood mononuclear cells (PBMCs). These receptors were collected from a human donor with classical Hodgkin lymphoma.

V is TRBV4-2 and J is TRBJ1-3, with 8 nucleotides matching TRBD1. Germline V CDR1 and CDR2: LGHNA, YNFKEQ. V trimming: 4 bases; J trimming: 0 bases; junction bases outside the gene matches: 23. The CDR3 consists of 22 residues. For the CDR3, the DNA is TGTGCCAGCAGCCGAAACATGCCAGGGGGCGAGTTCGCGGCTGACTCTGGAAACACCATATATTTT. This encodes CASSRNMPGGEFAADSGNTIYF.

The chain uses TRBV6-5 and TRBJ1-1; 7 bases match TRBD1. This CDR3 spans 12 amino acids. From germline, CDR1 is MNHEY and CDR2 SVGAGI. Trimming took 5 bases from V and 11 from J; bases not matched to a gene: 8. CDR3 loop: CASSPRRGRAFF. The DNA for the CDR3 is TGTGCCAGCAGTCCACGGAGGGGGCGCGCTTTCTTT.

The chain joins TRBV10-3 to TRBJ2-3; D might be TRBD1 (5 bases). Germline V gene data show CDR1 as ENHRY and CDR2 as SYGVKD. This CDR3 is 14 amino acids long. Trimming cost V 1 base and J 2 bases, with 7 bases left between them. The DNA of the CDR3 is TGTGCCATCAGTGAGTACAGGCTCACAGATACGCAGTATTTT. It encodes CAISEYRLTDTQYF.

V gene TRBV7-9 combines with J gene TRBJ2-7; D gene unclear. The V end was cut by 5 bases, the J end by 4 bases, with 12 bases between. The CDR3 runs 13 residues. Germline CDR1 and CDR2: SEHNR and FQNEAQ (reference sequence). For the CDR3, the DNA is TGTGCCAGCAGCCTAAACCTCGCATACGAGCAGTACTTC. It codes for CASSLNLAYEQYF. Combining the CDR3 with reference TRBV7-9 and TRBJ2-7 gives the whole variable domain DTGVSQNPRHKITKRGQNVTFRCDPISEHNRLYWYRQTLGQGPEFLTYFQNEAQLEKSRLLSDRFSAERPKGSFSTLEIQRTEQGDSAMYLCASSLNLAYEQYFGPGTRLTVT.

This sequence joins TRBV6-5 and TRBJ2-7, with a tentative D call TRBD1 (6 bases). CDR1 is MNHEY and CDR2 is SVGAGI in the germline V gene. V was shortened by 0 bases and J by 1 base, with 13 bases between the two germline ends. There are 16 residues in the CDR3. The CDR3 DNA reads as TGTGCCAGCAGTTACTCTGCGGCAGGGGAGTCCTACGAGCAGTACTTC. Residues: CASSYSAAGESYEQYF.

The V call is TRBV7-3, the J call TRBJ2-5; the D call may be TRBD1 or TRBD2 (6 bases each). Germline CDR1 and CDR2: SGHTA and FQGTGA. CDR3 length equals 14 residues. The V end lost 2 bases, the J end lost 5 bases, and 12 bases lay between the germline ends. The CDR3 here is CASSLFGGRETQYF. In nucleotides, the CDR3 is TGTGCCAGCAGCTTATTCGGGGGCCGGGAGACCCAGTACTTC.

The chain uses TRBV28 and TRBJ1-1; maybe TRBD1 (5 bases). Trimming removed 2 bases at V and 1 base at J, with 14 bases between. This CDR3 spans 16 amino acids. The germline V gene encodes CDR1 MDHEN and CDR2 SYDVKM. In nucleotides, the CDR3 is TGTGCCAGCAGTTTACCTGGGACCCGGGAGAACACTGAAGCTTTCTTT. The encoded protein is CASSLPGTRENTEAFF.

V is TRBV30 and J is TRBJ1-2, with D possibly matching TRBD1 (6 bases). V was pared by 3 bases and J by 3 bases, with 11 bases between. There are 13 residues in the CDR3. Germline-derived CDR1 and CDR2 are GTSNPN and SVGIG (reference sequence). The CDR3 coding sequence is TGTGCCTGGAGGACCCAGGGGTACTATGGCTACACCTTC. The encoded protein is CAWRTQGYYGYTF.

The gene calls are TRBV5-1 and TRBJ2-4, with a possible D match to TRBD2 (5 bases). The germline V and J ends were trimmed by 0 bases and 7 bases, with 11 bases remaining between them. This CDR3 spans 14 amino acids. Looked up from germline, CDR1 is SGHRS and CDR2 is YFSETQ. The CDR3: CASSLGPTGNIQYF. CDR3 in DNA: TGCGCCAGCAGCTTGGGACCTACGGGGAACATTCAGTACTTC. Based on the CDR3 plus reference TRBV5-1 and TRBJ2-4, the full variable domain is KAGVTQTPRYLIKTRGQQVTLSCSPISGHRSVSWYQQTPGQGLQFLFEYFSETQRNKGNFPGRFSGRQFSNSRSEMNVSTLELGDSALYLCASSLGPTGNIQYFGAGTRLSVL.

The rearrangement uses TRBV9 and TRBJ2-3; D is unclear. The V end was cut by 0 bases, the J end by 6 bases, with 8 bases between. This CDR3 is 13 amino acids long. Per the germline V gene, CDR1 is SGDLS and CDR2 is YYNGEE. This CDR3 is CASSVGVDDTQYF. The CDR3, as DNA: TGTGCCAGCAGCGTAGGCGTCGATGATACGCAGTATTTT. Variable domain in full (rest from reference TRBV9 and TRBJ2-3): DSGVTQTPKHLITATGQRVTLRCSPRSGDLSVYWYQQSLDQGLQFLIQYYNGEERAKGNILERFSAQQFPDLHSELNLSSLELGDSALYFCASSVGVDDTQYFGPGTRLTVL.

The chain combines TRBV6-5 with TRBJ1-3; tentative D call: TRBD1 (5 bases). The CDR3 totals 15 residues. Deletions cut 6 bases from V and 0 bases from J, with 12 bases between. Germline values: CDR1 MNHEY, CDR2 SVGAGI. The CDR3 DNA follows: TGTGCCAGCAGACCGGGACCGAGCTCTGGAAACACCATATATTTT. This sequence encodes CASRPGPSSGNTIYF.

The V call is TRBV6-1, the J call TRBJ2-3; 7 bases fit TRBD2. CDR3 size: 12 residues. The germline gives CDR1 MNHNS, CDR2 SASEGT. The V gene end was trimmed by 8 bases and the J gene end by 1 base; junction bases not matched to a gene: 0. The CDR3 bases are TGTGCCAGCGCGGGGGGCACAGATACGCAGTATTTT. Its translation: CASAGGTDTQYF.

The chain is built from TRBV5-5 and TRBJ2-3; TRBD2 agrees at 11 bases. The CDR3 has 16 amino acids. V was clipped by 4 bases and J by 0 bases; unmatched bases: 4. Germline CDR1 SGHKS, CDR2 YYEKEE (reference sequence). The CDR3 loop reads CASSPRLAGSTDTQYF. The CDR3 bases are TGTGCCAGCAGCCCACGACTAGCGGGGAGCACAGATACGCAGTATTTT.

The chain carries TRBV5-3 and TRBJ2-7; D uncertain. TRBV5-3 is known as an ORF, though its function is uncertain. Deletions cut 0 bases from V and 1 base from J, with 2 bases between. The CDR3 runs 12 residues. The CDR3 here is CARSLVSYEQYF. The DNA for the CDR3 is TGTGCCAGAAGCTTGGTGTCCTACGAGCAGTACTTC.

The J gene is TRBJ2-3, the V gene TRBV7-6, with 14 bases that match TRBD2. The trim removed 1 base at V and 2 bases at J, leaving 8 bases unmatched. Germline loops: CDR1 SGHVS, CDR2 FNYEAQ. The CDR3 loop spans 19 amino acids. The CDR3 loop is CASSLVFGLAGGYTDTQYF. The CDR3 DNA follows: TGTGCCAGCAGCTTAGTATTCGGACTAGCGGGAGGTTACACAGATACGCAGTATTTT.

The gene calls are TRBV19 and TRBJ2-1; a weak D match, TRBD1 (5 bases). Germline loops: CDR1 LNHDA, CDR2 SQIVND (reference sequence). V lost 11 bases to trimming and J lost 5 bases, with 13 bases between them. The CDR3 is made up of 12 amino acids. Written as DNA, the CDR3 is TGTGCCGGGCCAGGGCAGAACAATGAGCAGTTCTTC. Amino acid sequence: CAGPGQNNEQFF.

V is TRBV13 and J is TRBJ2-2; 11 bases map to TRBD1. Germline values: CDR1 PRHDT, CDR2 FYEKMQ (reference sequence). Trimming at V came to 6 bases and at J to 7 bases, leaving 7 bases not matched to a gene. The CDR3 has 15 amino acids. CDR3 protein: CASSNGQGAFGELFF. CDR3 nucleotides: TGTGCCAGCAGTAATGGACAGGGGGCGTTCGGGGAGCTGTTTTTT.

The chain is built from TRBV20-1 and TRBJ2-3; D gene unclear. Germline V gene data show CDR1 as DFQATT and CDR2 as SNEGSKA (reference sequence). Trimming stripped 6 bases from V and 6 bases from J, with 7 bases between. CDR3 size: 10 residues. The CDR3 spells CSAVWDTQYF. The CDR3 bases are TGCAGTGCCGTATGGGATACGCAGTATTTT.

J is TRBJ2-7 and V is TRBV4-2; D is possibly TRBD2 (6 bases). V was cut by 5 bases and J by 7 bases, with 15 bases left in between. Germline CDR1 and CDR2: LGHNA and YNFKEQ. This CDR3 contains 13 residues. The CDR3 is CASSVRLEREQYF. The DNA of the CDR3 is TGTGCCAGCAGCGTTCGACTAGAGCGAGAGCAGTACTTC.

This clone was found once. The J gene is TRBJ1-2, the V gene TRBV11-3, with TRBD1 as a possible D gene (5 bases). Looked up from germline, CDR1 is SGHNT and CDR2 is YENEEA. V lost 5 bases, J lost 11 bases, and 15 bases lay in between. This CDR3 has 12 residues. This CDR3 is CASSPRRTGYTF. CDR3 coding DNA: TGTGCCAGCAGCCCGCGGCGTACAGGATACACCTTC.

The chain recombines TRBV27 with TRBJ2-7; 12 bases match TRBD2. This CDR3 comprises 17 residues. Per germline, CDR1 MNHEY and CDR2 SMNVEV (reference sequence). With 3 bases clipped from V and 7 bases from J, the junction kept 13 bases outside the gene matches. The CDR3 nucleotides read TGTGCCAGCAGTTTCTACCCCCTAGCGGGGGGGCCTGGGGAGCAGTACTTC. This gives the protein CASSFYPLAGGPGEQYF.

The CDR3 sequence is CASSGDSENQPQHF. DNA for the CDR3: TGTGCCAGCAGTGGTGACTCGGAAAATCAGCCCCAGCATTTT. The rearrangement joins TRBV6-1 to TRBJ1-5; no clear D gene. Trimming pared 4 bases from V and 4 bases from J, leaving 11 bases between. The germline gives CDR1 MNHNS, CDR2 SASEGT. The CDR3 is 14 residues long.

CDR3 coding DNA: TGTGCCAGTAGTATGGAGGCAGGCCGCTCTGGGGCCAACGTCCTGACTTTC. Translation: CASSMEAGRSGANVLTF. The V gene is TRBV19, the J gene TRBJ2-6, with D perhaps TRBD2 (5 bases). V lost 3 bases and J 0 bases, leaving 12 bases between the germline ends. CDR3 length: 17 residues. CDR1 and CDR2 (germline): LNHDA, SQIVND (reference sequence).

V gene TRBV19 combines with J gene TRBJ2-2; no clear D gene. Germline CDR1 is LNHDA and CDR2 is SQIVND (reference sequence). The CDR3 spans 17 residues. Trimming removed 6 bases at V and 3 bases at J, with 20 bases between. The CDR3 sequence: CASRPSLGYDDTGELFF. CDR3 DNA sequence: TGTGCCAGTAGACCATCCTTGGGGTATGACGACACCGGGGAGCTGTTTTTT.

J is TRBJ2-3 and V is TRBV7-8; D tentatively reads TRBD1 or TRBD2 (5 bases each). The germline CDR1 and CDR2 sequences are SGHVS and FQNEAQ. This CDR3 spans 14 amino acids. Trimming left V 5 bases short and J 5 bases short, with 14 bases between. The CDR3 loop reads CASSITYGGDTQYF. DNA of the CDR3: TGTGCCAGCAGCATTACCTATGGGGGAGATACGCAGTATTTT.

This chain links TRBV27 with TRBJ1-5; D is perhaps TRBD1 (5 bases). The V gene lost 11 bases and the J gene lost 3 bases, with 11 bases spanning the gap. Germline V CDR1 and CDR2: MNHEY, SMNVEV (reference sequence). This CDR3 region has 12 residues. The CDR3 sequence: CARGTHNQPQHF. The CDR3 DNA reads as TGTGCCCGGGGGACCCACAATCAGCCCCAGCATTTT.